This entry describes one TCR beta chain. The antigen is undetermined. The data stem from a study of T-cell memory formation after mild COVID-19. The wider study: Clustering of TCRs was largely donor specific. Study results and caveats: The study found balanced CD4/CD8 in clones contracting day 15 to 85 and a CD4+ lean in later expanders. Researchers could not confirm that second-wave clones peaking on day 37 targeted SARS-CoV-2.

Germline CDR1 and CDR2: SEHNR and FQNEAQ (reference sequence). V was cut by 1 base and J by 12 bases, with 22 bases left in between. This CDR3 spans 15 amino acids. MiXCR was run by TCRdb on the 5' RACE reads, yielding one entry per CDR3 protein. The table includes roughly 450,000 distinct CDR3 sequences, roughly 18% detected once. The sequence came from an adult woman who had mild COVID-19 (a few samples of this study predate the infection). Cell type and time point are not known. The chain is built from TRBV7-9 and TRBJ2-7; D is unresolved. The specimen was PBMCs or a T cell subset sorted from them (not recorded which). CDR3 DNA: TGTGCCAGCAGCTTAGATAGAACCAATCCTACGAAGGGGTACTTC. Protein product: CASSLDRTNPTKGYF.